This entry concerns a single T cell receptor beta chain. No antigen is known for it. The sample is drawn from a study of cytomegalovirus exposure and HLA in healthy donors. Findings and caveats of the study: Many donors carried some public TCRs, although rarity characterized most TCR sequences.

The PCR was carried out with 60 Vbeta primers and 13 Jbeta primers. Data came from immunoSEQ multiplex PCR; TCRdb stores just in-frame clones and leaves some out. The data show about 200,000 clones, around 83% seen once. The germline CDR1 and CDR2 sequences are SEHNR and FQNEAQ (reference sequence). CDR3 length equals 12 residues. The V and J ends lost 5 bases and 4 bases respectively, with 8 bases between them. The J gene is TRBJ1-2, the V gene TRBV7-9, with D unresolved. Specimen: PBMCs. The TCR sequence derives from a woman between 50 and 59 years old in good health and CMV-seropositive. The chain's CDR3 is CASSHRLYGYTF. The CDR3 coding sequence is TGTGCCAGCAGCCATAGACTCTATGGCTACACCTTC. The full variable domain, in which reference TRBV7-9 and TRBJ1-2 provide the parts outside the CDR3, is DTGVSQNPRHKITKRGQNVTFRCDPISEHNRLYWYRQTLGQGPEFLTYFQNEAQLEKSRLLSDRFSAERPKGSFSTLEIQRTEQGDSAMYLCASSHRLYGYTFGSGTRLTVV.